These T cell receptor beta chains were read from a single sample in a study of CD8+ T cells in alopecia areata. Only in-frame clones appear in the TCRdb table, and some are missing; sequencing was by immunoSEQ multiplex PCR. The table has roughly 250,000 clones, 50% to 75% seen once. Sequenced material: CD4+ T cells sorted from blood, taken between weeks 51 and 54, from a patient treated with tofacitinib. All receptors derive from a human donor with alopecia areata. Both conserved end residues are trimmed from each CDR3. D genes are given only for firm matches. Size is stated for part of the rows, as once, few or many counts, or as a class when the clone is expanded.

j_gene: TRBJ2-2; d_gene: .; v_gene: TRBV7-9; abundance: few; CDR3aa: ASSLGQNTGELF
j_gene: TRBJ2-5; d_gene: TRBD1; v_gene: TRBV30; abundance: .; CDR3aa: AWNRGETQY
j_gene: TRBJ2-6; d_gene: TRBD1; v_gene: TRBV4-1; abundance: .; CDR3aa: ASSQVTGGISGANVLT
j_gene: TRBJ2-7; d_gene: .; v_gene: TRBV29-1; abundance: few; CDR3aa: SVRSGEQY
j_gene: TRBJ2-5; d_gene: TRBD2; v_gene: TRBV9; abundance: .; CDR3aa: ASSATPRGDQETQY
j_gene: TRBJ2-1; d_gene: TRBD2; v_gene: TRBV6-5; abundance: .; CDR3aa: ASSPAGGAYNEQF
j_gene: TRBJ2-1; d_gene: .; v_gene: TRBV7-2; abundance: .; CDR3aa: ASSSPSNEQF
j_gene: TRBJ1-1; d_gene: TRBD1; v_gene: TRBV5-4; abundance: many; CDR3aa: ASSPPGTGYTEAF
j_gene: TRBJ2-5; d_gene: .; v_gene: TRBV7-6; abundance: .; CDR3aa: ASSRKRRLAGARETQY
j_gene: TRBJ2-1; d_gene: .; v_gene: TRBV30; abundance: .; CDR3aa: AWSGGPYNEQF
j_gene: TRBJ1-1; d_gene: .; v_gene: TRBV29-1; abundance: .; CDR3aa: SVGGRNTEAF
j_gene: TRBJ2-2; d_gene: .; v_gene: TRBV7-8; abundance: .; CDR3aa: ASSLAAVKNTGELF
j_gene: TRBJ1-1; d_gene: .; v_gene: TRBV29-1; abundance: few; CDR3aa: SVAIATGTEAF
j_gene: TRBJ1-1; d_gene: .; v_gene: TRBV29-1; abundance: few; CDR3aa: SVGAVEAF
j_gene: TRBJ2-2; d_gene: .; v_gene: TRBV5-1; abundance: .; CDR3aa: ASSLGSGAGELF
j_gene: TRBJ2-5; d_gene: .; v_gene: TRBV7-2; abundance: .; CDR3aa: ASSFTGETQY
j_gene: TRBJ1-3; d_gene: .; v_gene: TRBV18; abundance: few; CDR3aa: ASSPPGVGSGNTIY
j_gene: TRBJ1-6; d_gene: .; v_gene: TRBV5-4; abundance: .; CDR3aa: ASSDEHGQDNSPLH
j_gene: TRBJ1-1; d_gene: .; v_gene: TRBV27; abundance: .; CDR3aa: ASSATGLSSTEAF
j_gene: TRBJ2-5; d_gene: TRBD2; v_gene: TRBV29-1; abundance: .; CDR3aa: SVEIAGGETQY
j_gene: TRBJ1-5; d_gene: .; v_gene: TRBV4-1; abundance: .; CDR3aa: ASSQVLNQPQH
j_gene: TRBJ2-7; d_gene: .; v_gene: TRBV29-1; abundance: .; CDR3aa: SVDGRDEQY
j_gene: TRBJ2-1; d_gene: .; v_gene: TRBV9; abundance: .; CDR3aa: AAGTNEQF
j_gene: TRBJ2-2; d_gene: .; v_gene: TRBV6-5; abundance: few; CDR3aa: ASSNTGELF
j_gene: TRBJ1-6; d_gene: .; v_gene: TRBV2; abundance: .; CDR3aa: ASSESAGQVNSPLH
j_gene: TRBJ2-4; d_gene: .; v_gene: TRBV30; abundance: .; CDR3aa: AWRSKAGNIQY
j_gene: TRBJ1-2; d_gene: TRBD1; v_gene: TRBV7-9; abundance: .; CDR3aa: ASSFRDRPNYGYT
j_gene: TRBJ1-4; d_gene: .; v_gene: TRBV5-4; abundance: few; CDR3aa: ASSFGNPGPGLGKLF